This TCR beta chain was documented in a study of beta chain features in type 1 diabetes. Study conclusions and caveats: Moderately but significantly shorter TCRB CDR3s were found in Type 1 diabetes patients in all four CD4+ subsets.

Every participating donor gave one draw, a heparinised blood sample averaging around 0.11 L. This clone was observed a few times. Its specificity is unknown. Expressed TCRB transcripts were sequenced because the isolated RNA had all been reverse transcribed beforehand. An average of about 3.57 million reads was obtained for naive, central memory and regulatory T cell samples. Method: immunoSEQ multiplex PCR; TCRdb's copy keeps in-frame clones and lacks some. The data contain around 250,000 clones, around 21% of them singletons. The sample comprised naive CD4+ T cells from blood. The receptor was derived from a woman aged 40-49 years with type 1 diabetes.

CDR3 nucleotide sequence: TGCGCCAGCAGCTACGGGAGAAGGGGTACTGCCAACAATGAGCAGTTCTTC. It encodes CASSYGRRGTANNEQFF. The chain has TRBV5-1 and TRBJ2-1; TRBD2 might be the D (6 bases). The V gene lost 3 bases and the J gene lost 5 bases, with 21 bases spanning the gap. The CDR3 runs 17 residues. In germline, CDR1 is SGHRS, CDR2 YFSETQ.